This TCR beta chain was captured by sequencing in a study of blood T cell repertoires in COVID-19. Across the whole study: T cells, B-cell-depleted T cells, or PBMCs supplied cDNA or gDNA.

The CDR3 has 14 amino acids. Trimming shortened V by 4 bases and J by 5 bases, and 11 bases separated the two germline ends. Germline V gives CDR1 SNHLY, CDR2 FYNNEI. Clones were read by immunoSEQ multiplex PCR, and TCRdb kept only the in-frame ones, dropping some. Of some 140,000 clones detected, approximately 80% appear once; the ten largest clones hold 29%. The sequence derives from a woman aged 55-75 years with acute or convalescent COVID-19. Source material: peripheral blood. The rearrangement links TRBV2 to TRBJ2-2; perhaps TRBD2 as D (5 bases). The CDR3 loop is CASSANGGTGELFF. The DNA for the CDR3 is TGTGCCAGCAGTGCTAACGGCGGGACCGGGGAGCTGTTTTTT.